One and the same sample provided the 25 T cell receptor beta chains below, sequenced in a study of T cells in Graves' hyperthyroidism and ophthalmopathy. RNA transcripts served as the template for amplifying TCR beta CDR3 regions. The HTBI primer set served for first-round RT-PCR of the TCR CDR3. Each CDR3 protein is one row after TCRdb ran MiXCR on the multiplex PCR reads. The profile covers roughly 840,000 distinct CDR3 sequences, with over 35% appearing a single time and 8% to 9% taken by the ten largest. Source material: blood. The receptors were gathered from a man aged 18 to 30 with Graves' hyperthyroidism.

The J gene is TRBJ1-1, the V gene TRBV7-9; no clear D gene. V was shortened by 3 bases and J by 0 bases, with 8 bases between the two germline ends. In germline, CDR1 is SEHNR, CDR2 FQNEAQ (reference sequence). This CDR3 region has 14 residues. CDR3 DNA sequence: TGTGCCAGCAGCTTCTCAGAAATGAACACTGAAGCTTTCTTT. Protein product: CASSFSEMNTEAFF.

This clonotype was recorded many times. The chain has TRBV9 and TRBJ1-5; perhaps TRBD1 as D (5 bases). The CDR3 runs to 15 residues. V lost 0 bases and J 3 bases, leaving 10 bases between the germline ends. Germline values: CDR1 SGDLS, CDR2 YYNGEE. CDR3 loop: CASSVGGTDNQPQHF. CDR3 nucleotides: TGTGCCAGCAGCGTAGGTGGGACGGACAATCAGCCCCAGCATTTT.

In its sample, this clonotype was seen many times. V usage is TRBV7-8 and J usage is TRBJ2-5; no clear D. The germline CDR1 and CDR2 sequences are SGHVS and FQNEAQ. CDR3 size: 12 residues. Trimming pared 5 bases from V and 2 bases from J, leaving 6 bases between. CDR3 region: CASSPTQETQYF. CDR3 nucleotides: TGTGCCAGCAGCCCCACACAAGAGACCCAGTACTTC.

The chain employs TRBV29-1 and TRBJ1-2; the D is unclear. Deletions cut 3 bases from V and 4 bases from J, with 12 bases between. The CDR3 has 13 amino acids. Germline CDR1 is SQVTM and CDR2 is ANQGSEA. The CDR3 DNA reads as TGCAGCGTTGATCCGGGTAGCCGCTATGGCTACACCTTC. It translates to CSVDPGSRYGYTF.

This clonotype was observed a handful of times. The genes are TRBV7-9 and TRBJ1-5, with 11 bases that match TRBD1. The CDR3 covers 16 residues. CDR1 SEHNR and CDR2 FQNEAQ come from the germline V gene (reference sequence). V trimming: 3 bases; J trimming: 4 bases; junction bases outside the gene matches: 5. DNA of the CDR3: TGTGCCAGCAGCTTGGGGACAGGGGGGCGGAATCAGCCCCAGCATTTT. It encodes CASSLGTGGRNQPQHF.

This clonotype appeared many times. CDR3 DNA sequence: TGTGCCAGCAGCCCCACCGGACAGGCTGAAAAACTGTTTTTT. Its protein product is CASSPTGQAEKLFF. The V gene is TRBV7-9, the J gene TRBJ1-4; 7 nucleotides line up with TRBD1. Germline V gives CDR1 SEHNR, CDR2 FQNEAQ (reference sequence). V lost 5 bases and J lost 7; bases outside the gene matches: 7. CDR3 size: 14 residues. Full variable domain (remainder filled in from reference TRBV7-9 and TRBJ1-4): DTGVSQNPRHKITKRGQNVTFRCDPISEHNRLYWYRQTLGQGPEFLTYFQNEAQLEKSRLLSDRFSAERPKGSFSTLEIQRTEQGDSAMYLCASSPTGQAEKLFFGSGTQLSVL.

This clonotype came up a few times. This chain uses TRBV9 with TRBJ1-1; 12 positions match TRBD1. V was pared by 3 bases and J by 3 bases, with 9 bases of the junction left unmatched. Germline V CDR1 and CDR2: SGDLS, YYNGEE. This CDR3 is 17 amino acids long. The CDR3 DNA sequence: TGTGCCAGCAGCGCAGGGACAGGGGGCGCGGTTTACACTGAAGCTTTCTTT. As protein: CASSAGTGGAVYTEAFF. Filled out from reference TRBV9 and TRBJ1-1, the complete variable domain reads DSGVTQTPKHLITATGQRVTLRCSPRSGDLSVYWYQQSLDQGLQFLIQYYNGEERAKGNILERFSAQQFPDLHSELNLSSLELGDSALYFCASSAGTGGAVYTEAFFGQGTRLTVV.

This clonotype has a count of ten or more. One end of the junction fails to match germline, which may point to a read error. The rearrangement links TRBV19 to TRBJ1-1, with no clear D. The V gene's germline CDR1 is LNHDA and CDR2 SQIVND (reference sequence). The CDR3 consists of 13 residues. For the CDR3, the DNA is TGTGCCAGTCTCCGGGATCTGAACGCTGAAGCTTTCTTT. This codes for CASLRDLNAEAFF.

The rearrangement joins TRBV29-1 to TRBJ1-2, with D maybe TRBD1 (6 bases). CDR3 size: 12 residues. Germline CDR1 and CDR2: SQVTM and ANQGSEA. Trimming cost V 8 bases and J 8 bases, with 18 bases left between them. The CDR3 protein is CSLDPRGGGYTF. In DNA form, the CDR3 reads TGCAGCTTGGACCCCAGGGGCGGAGGCTACACCTTC.

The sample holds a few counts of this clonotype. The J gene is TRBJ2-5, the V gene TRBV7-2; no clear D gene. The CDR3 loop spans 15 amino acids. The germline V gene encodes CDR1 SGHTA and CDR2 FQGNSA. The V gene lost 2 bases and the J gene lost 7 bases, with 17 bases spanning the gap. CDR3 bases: TGTGCCAGCAGCTTACGAGTCTCCCCGGAGACGACCCAGTACTTC. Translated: CASSLRVSPETTQYF.

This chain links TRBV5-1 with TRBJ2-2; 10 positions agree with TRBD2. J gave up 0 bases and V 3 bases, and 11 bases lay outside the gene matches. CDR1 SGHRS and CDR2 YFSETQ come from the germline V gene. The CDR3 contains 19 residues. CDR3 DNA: TGCGCCAGCAGCTACCGGTGGGCTAGCGGGAGTTCGAACACCGGGGAGCTGTTTTTT. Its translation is CASSYRWASGSSNTGELFF.

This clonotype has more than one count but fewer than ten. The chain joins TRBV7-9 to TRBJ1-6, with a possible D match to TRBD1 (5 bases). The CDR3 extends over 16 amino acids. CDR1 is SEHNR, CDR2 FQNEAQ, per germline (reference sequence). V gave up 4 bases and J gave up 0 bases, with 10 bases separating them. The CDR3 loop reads CASSYGGGSYNSPLHF. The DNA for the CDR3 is TGTGCCAGCAGCTACGGGGGGGGCTCCTATAATTCACCCCTCCACTTT. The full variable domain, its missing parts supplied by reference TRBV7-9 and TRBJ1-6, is DTGVSQNPRHKITKRGQNVTFRCDPISEHNRLYWYRQTLGQGPEFLTYFQNEAQLEKSRLLSDRFSAERPKGSFSTLEIQRTEQGDSAMYLCASSYGGGSYNSPLHFGNGTRLTVT.

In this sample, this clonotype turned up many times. CDR3: CASSEGQTNTEAFF. CDR3 nucleotide sequence: TGTGCCAGCAGTGAGGGACAGACGAACACTGAAGCTTTCTTT. This chain uses TRBV2 with TRBJ1-1; 7 nucleotides match TRBD1. The germline CDR1 and CDR2 sequences are SNHLY and FYNNEI. V dropped 3 bases and J dropped 1; count of bases not matched to a gene: 2. The CDR3 runs to 14 residues.

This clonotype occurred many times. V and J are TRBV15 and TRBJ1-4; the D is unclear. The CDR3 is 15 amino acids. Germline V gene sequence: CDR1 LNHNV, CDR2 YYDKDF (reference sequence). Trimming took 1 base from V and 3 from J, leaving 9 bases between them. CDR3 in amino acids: CATSRVRSANEKLFF. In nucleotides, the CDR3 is TGTGCCACCAGCAGAGTCAGGTCGGCTAATGAAAAACTGTTTTTT.

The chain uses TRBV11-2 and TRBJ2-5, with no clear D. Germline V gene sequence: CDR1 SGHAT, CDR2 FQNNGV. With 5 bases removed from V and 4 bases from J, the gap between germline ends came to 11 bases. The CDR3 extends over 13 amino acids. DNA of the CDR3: TGTGCCAGCAGCCCTATCGGAGCAGAGACCCAGTACTTC. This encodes CASSPIGAETQYF.

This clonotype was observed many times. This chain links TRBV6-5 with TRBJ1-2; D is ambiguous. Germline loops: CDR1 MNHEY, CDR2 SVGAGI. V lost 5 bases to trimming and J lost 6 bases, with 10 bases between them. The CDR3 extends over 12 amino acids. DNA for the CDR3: TGTGCCAGCAGTGTCGACGGAAATGGCTACACCTTC. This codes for CASSVDGNGYTF.

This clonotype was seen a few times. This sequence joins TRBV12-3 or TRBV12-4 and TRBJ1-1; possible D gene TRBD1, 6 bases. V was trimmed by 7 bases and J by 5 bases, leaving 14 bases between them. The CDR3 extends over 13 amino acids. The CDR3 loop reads CASNTPGVTEAFF. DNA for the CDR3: TGTGCCAGCAATACACCAGGGGTGACTGAAGCTTTCTTT.

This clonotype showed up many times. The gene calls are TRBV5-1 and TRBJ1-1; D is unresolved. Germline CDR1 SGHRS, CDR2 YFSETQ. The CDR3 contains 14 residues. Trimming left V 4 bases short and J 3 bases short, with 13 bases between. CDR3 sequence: CASSQEGRYTEAFF. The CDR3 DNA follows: TGCGCCAGCAGCCAAGAAGGGAGGTACACTGAAGCTTTCTTT. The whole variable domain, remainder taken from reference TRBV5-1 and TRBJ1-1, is KAGVTQTPRYLIKTRGQQVTLSCSPISGHRSVSWYQQTPGQGLQFLFEYFSETQRNKGNFPGRFSGRQFSNSRSEMNVSTLELGDSALYLCASSQEGRYTEAFFGQGTRLTVV.

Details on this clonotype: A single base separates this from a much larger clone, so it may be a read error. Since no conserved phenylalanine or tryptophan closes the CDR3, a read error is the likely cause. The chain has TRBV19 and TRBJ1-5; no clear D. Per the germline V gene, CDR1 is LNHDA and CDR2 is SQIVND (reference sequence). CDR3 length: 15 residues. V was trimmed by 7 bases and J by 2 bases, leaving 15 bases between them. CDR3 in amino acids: CASNHPEGGNQPQHL. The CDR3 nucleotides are TGTGCCAGTAACCACCCCGAGGGAGGCAATCAGCCCCAGCATCTT.

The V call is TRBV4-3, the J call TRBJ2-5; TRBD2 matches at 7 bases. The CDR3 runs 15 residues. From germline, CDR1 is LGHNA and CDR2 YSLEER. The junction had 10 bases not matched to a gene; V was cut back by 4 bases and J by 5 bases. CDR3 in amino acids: CASSRNPQRDETQYF. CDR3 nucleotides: TGCGCCAGCAGCCGAAACCCCCAGCGGGACGAGACCCAGTACTTC.

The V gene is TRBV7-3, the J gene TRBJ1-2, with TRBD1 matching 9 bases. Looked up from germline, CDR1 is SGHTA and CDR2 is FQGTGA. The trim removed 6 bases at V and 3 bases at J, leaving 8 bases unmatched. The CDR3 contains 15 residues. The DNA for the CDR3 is TGTGCCAGCAGAGATCGGACAGGGGTGGACTATGGCTACACCTTC. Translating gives CASRDRTGVDYGYTF.

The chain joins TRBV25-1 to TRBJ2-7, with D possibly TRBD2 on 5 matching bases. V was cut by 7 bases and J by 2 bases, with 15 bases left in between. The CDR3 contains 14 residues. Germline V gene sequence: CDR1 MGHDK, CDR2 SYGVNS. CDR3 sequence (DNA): TGTGCCAGCACCCCGGGTCCGGGGACCTACGAGCAGTACTTC. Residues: CASTPGPGTYEQYF.

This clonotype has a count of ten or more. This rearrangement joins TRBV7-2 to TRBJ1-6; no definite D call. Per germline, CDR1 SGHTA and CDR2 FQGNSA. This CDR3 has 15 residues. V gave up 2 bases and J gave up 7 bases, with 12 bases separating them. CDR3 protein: CASSLRQERNSPLHF. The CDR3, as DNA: TGTGCCAGCAGCTTAAGGCAGGAGAGGAATTCACCCCTCCACTTT. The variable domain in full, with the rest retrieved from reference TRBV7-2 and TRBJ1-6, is GAGVSQSPSNKVTEKGKDVELRCDPISGHTALYWYRQSLGQGLEFLIYFQGNSAPDKSGLPSDRFSAERTGGSVSTLTIQRTQQEDSAVYLCASSLRQERNSPLHFGNGTRLTVT.

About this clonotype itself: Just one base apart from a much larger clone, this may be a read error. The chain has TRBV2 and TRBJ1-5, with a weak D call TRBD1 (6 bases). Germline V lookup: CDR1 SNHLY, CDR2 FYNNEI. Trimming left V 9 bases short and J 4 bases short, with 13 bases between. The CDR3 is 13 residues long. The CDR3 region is CARGAGENQPQHF. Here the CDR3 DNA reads TGTGCCAGGGGGGCAGGGGAGAATCAGCCCCAGCATTTT.

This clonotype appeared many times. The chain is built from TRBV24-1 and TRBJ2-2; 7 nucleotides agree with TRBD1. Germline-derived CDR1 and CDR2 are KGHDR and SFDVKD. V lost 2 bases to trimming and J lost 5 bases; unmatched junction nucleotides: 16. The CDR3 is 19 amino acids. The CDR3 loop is CATSDSRYDRDYGTGELFF. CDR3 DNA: TGTGCCACCAGTGATTCCCGCTACGACAGGGATTATGGGACCGGGGAGCTGTTTTTT.